These T cell receptor beta chains were read from a single sample in a study of T cell responses to AZD1222 COVID-19 vaccine. Sequencing used immunoSEQ multiplex PCR; TCRdb keeps in-frame clones, though not all of them. The data hold about 150,000 clones, with 80% to 90% observed a single time. The material sequenced was peripheral blood, taken on day 0 of AZD1222 vaccination. These TCRs come from an adult in good health. Each CDR3 is given with its conserved first and last residue. The D gene is left open where the match is weak. Not all rows give a size; the values are once, few, many and, for expanded clones, a class.

d_call	j_call	v_call	clone_size	cdr3_aa	cdr3_nt
NA	TRBJ2-3	TRBV19	NA	CASSITPLLPTDTQYF	TGTGCCAGTAGTATAACTCCCCTGTTACCCACAGATACGCAGTATTTT
NA	TRBJ2-3	TRBV9	once	CASSVGTVSSTDTQYF	TGTGCCAGCAGCGTAGGGACAGTCTCTAGCACAGATACGCAGTATTTT
NA	TRBJ2-2	TRBV18	NA	CASSLENTGELFF	TGTGCCAGCTCGCTAGAGAACACCGGGGAGCTGTTTTTT
TRBD1	TRBJ1-2	TRBV14	NA	CASSFGQGRDGYTF	TGTGCCAGCAGCTTTGGACAGGGAAGGGATGGCTACACCTTC
NA	TRBJ2-5	TRBV6-1	NA	CASSESLLGQETQYF	TGTGCCAGCAGTGAAAGTCTTCTGGGCCAAGAGACCCAGTACTTC
NA	TRBJ2-5	TRBV10-2	NA	CASSLTGTKETQYF	TGCGCCAGCAGTCTGACTGGAACTAAAGAGACCCAGTACTTC
NA	TRBJ1-2	TRBV6-5	NA	CASSSRVYGYTF	TGTGCCAGCAGTTCCAGGGTGTATGGCTACACCTTC
NA	TRBJ1-6	TRBV9	NA	CASSSMDSPLHF	TGTGCCAGCAGCTCGATGGATTCACCCCTCCACTTT
NA	TRBJ2-7	TRBV7-9	NA	CASSLGDAGLSPEQYF	TGTGCCAGCAGCTTAGGGGACGCAGGATTATCCCCCGAGCAGTACTTC
NA	TRBJ2-5	TRBV18	once	CASSPTRGNQETQYF	TGTGCCAGCTCACCAACGCGGGGCAACCAAGAGACCCAGTACTTC
NA	TRBJ1-1	TRBV27	NA	CASRATSEAFF	TGTGCCAGCAGGGCGACATCAGAAGCTTTCTTT
NA	TRBJ1-4	TRBV4-1	NA	CASSRRAGTTNEKLFF	TGCGCCAGCAGTAGGAGGGCAGGGACAACTAATGAAAAACTGTTTTTT
TRBD1	TRBJ1-4	TRBV18	NA	CASSPSTGSGEKLFF	TGTGCCAGCTCACCGTCGACAGGGTCAGGAGAAAAACTGTTTTTT
TRBD2	TRBJ2-1	TRBV5-1	NA	CASSWTSGGAGEQFF	TGCGCCAGCAGCTGGACTAGCGGGGGGGCCGGTGAGCAGTTCTTC
NA	TRBJ2-7	TRBV27	NA	CASKGRAMTYEQYF	TGTGCCAGCAAAGGCAGGGCAATGACCTACGAGCAGTACTTC
NA	TRBJ1-5	TRBV19	NA	CASSIRGDQPQHF	TGTGCCAGTAGTATACGGGGAGATCAGCCCCAGCATTTT
TRBD1	TRBJ1-1	TRBV19	NA	CASSIGDSHTEAFF	TGTGCCAGTAGTATTGGGGACAGCCACACTGAAGCTTTCTTT
TRBD1	TRBJ1-3	TRBV15	NA	CATSGQGRIRGNTIYF	TGTGCCACCAGCGGACAGGGGAGGATCCGTGGAAACACCATATATTTT
TRBD1	TRBJ2-4	TRBV3-1/TRBV3-2	once	CASSHRDRRLKNIQYF	TGTGCCAGCAGCCACCGGGACAGGAGACTCAAAAACATTCAGTACTTC
TRBD2	TRBJ2-5	TRBV6-1	NA	CATDEAGTETQYF	TGTGCCACCGACGAAGCGGGGACGGAGACCCAGTACTTC
TRBD1	TRBJ1-5	TRBV5-5	NA	CASSLEGAGLSNQPQHF	TGTGCCAGCAGCCTGGAGGGGGCTGGGTTGAGCAATCAGCCCCAGCATTTT
NA	TRBJ1-2	TRBV10-2	once	CASIGPNYGYTF	TGCGCCAGCATTGGCCCTAACTATGGCTACACCTTC
NA	TRBJ1-6	TRBV21-1	NA	CASSQRRFFLTTNSPLHF	TGTGCCAGCAGCCAAAGGCGGTTTTTCTTAACTACTAATTCACCCCTCCACTTT
NA	TRBJ1-5	TRBV15	NA	CATSRTGYSNQPQHF	TGTGCCACCAGCAGAACAGGTTATAGCAATCAGCCCCAGCATTTT
TRBD2	TRBJ2-2	TRBV10-2	NA	CASSEFFGGATGELFF	TGCGCCAGCAGTGAGTTTTTCGGGGGGGCCACCGGGGAGCTGTTTTTT
NA	TRBJ1-6	TRBV6-1	NA	CASSEDFPRLNSPLHF	TGTGCCAGCAGTGAAGACTTTCCCAGGCTCAATTCACCCCTCCACTTT
NA	TRBJ2-1	TRBV6-5	NA	CASSPAGLPEQFF	TGTGCCAGCAGCCCGGCCGGGCTACCTGAGCAGTTCTTC
TRBD1	TRBJ2-3	TRBV9	NA	CASSVERTGEWDTQYF	TGTGCCAGCAGCGTAGAGAGGACAGGGGAGTGGGATACGCAGTATTTT
NA	TRBJ1-4	TRBV7-2	NA	CASSLEGYGEKLFF	TGTGCCAGCAGCTTAGAGGGGTATGGAGAAAAACTGTTTTTT
NA	TRBJ1-4	TRBV7-2	once	CASSLSRQGFEKLFF	TGTGCCAGCAGCTTAAGTCGCCAGGGATTTGAAAAACTGTTTTTT
NA	TRBJ1-4	TRBV4-2	NA	CASSQESNEKLFF	TGTGCCAGCAGCCAAGAAAGCAATGAAAAACTGTTTTTT
NA	TRBJ1-5	TRBV27	NA	CASSLSADSFNQPQHF	TGTGCCAGCAGTTTATCTGCGGACAGCTTCAATCAGCCCCAGCATTTT
TRBD1	TRBJ2-1	TRBV7-8	few	CASSPRQGAVYNEQFF	TGTGCCAGCAGCCCGCGACAGGGGGCCGTATACAATGAGCAGTTCTTC
NA	TRBJ1-4	TRBV9	NA	CASSGRSGELFF	TGTGCCAGCAGCGGAAGAAGCGGGGAACTGTTTTTT
NA	TRBJ1-1	TRBV12-3/TRBV12-4	NA	CASSSTGNTEAFF	TGTGCCAGCAGTTCGACAGGAAACACTGAAGCTTTCTTT
TRBD1	TRBJ1-6	TRBV30	NA	CAWTSQMTGGNSPLHF	TGTGCCTGGACCAGTCAAATGACAGGGGGTAATTCACCCCTCCACTTT
NA	TRBJ2-4	TRBV4-1	NA	CASSQQGDEDIQYF	TGCGCCAGCAGCCAACAGGGAGATGAGGACATTCAGTACTTC